The rows below give T cell receptor beta chains drawn from one sample of a study of T cell responses to AZD1222 COVID-19 vaccine. The data were produced by immunoSEQ multiplex PCR, yet TCRdb's version contains in-frame clones alone and is incomplete. The table has 150,000 or so clones, around 90% seen once. The starting material was peripheral blood, obtained 28 days after the second dose of the MenACWY control vaccine. The receptors originated from an adult who received the MenACWY meningococcal vaccine as a control. CDR3s include the opening cysteine and the closing phenylalanine or tryptophan. D genes are given only for firm matches. Not every row has a clone size; where given, it reads once, few, many or a size class.

V gene: TRBV5-4
D gene: TRBD1
CDR3 length: 14
clone size: -
J gene: TRBJ2-7
CDR3 DNA: TGTGCCAGCAGCTCCCTGGACAGGGTGGATGAGCAGTACTTC
CDR3 protein: CASSSLDRVDEQYF

V gene: TRBV19
D gene: TRBD1
CDR3 length: 14
clone size: -
J gene: TRBJ1-2
CDR3 DNA: TGTGCCAGTAGTGTCCGGGACAGGGACTTCGGCTACACCTTC
CDR3 protein: CASSVRDRDFGYTF

V gene: TRBV4-2
D gene: -
CDR3 length: 13
clone size: -
J gene: TRBJ1-2
CDR3 DNA: TGTGCCAGCAGCCAGGAACGGGGCCATGGCTACACCTTC
CDR3 protein: CASSQERGHGYTF

V gene: TRBV4-3
D gene: TRBD1
CDR3 length: 14
clone size: -
J gene: TRBJ2-3
CDR3 DNA: TGCGCCAGCAGCCTGGGGACAGCCACAGATACGCAGTATTTT
CDR3 protein: CASSLGTATDTQYF

V gene: TRBV29-1
D gene: TRBD1
CDR3 length: 16
clone size: -
J gene: TRBJ1-1
CDR3 DNA: TGCAGCGTGCCCGACAGGGGCCGTAGGATGAACACTGAAGCTTTCTTT
CDR3 protein: CSVPDRGRRMNTEAFF

V gene: TRBV5-4
D gene: TRBD2
CDR3 length: 17
clone size: -
J gene: TRBJ2-1
CDR3 DNA: TGTGCCAGCAGCGCTGAGGCAACTAGCGGAGGGTACAATGAGCAGTTCTTC
CDR3 protein: CASSAEATSGGYNEQFF

V gene: TRBV21-1
D gene: -
CDR3 length: 13
clone size: once
J gene: TRBJ1-6
CDR3 DNA: TGTGCCAGCAGCCGAGCAGGTAATTCACCCCTCCACTTT
CDR3 protein: CASSRAGNSPLHF

V gene: TRBV2
D gene: TRBD1
CDR3 length: 14
clone size: -
J gene: TRBJ2-3
CDR3 DNA: TGTGCCAGCCTCCAGGGGGCGATGACAGATACGCAGTATTTT
CDR3 protein: CASLQGAMTDTQYF

V gene: TRBV5-1
D gene: -
CDR3 length: 15
clone size: -
J gene: TRBJ2-2
CDR3 DNA: TGCGCCAGCAGCTTGCGGTCAGGGGTGGCCGGGGAGCTGTTTTTT
CDR3 protein: CASSLRSGVAGELFF

V gene: TRBV28
D gene: TRBD1
CDR3 length: 14
clone size: -
J gene: TRBJ1-6
CDR3 DNA: TGTGCCAGCAGACGACAGGGCCGCAATTCACCCCTCCACTTT
CDR3 protein: CASRRQGRNSPLHF

V gene: TRBV19
D gene: TRBD1
CDR3 length: 15
clone size: -
J gene: TRBJ1-2
CDR3 DNA: TGTGCCAGTAGTATGGGACAGGGGGTTTACTATGGCTACACCTTC
CDR3 protein: CASSMGQGVYYGYTF

V gene: TRBV27
D gene: -
CDR3 length: 14
clone size: once
J gene: TRBJ2-7
CDR3 DNA: TGTGCCAGCAAAGATGGAAATGTCATGTACGAGCAGTACTTC
CDR3 protein: CASKDGNVMYEQYF

V gene: TRBV5-6
D gene: TRBD1
CDR3 length: 16
clone size: -
J gene: TRBJ1-5
CDR3 DNA: TGTGCCAGCAGCTTCGGGACAGGGGGCCATAATCAGCCCCAGCATTTT
CDR3 protein: CASSFGTGGHNQPQHF

V gene: TRBV28
D gene: -
CDR3 length: 10
clone size: -
J gene: TRBJ1-5
CDR3 DNA: TGTGCCAGCGGGAGACAGCCTGGACATTTT
CDR3 protein: CASGRQPGHF

V gene: TRBV30
D gene: TRBD1
CDR3 length: 14
clone size: -
J gene: TRBJ1-2
CDR3 DNA: TGTGCCTGGAGCACAGGGGACCCTAACTATGGCTACACCTTC
CDR3 protein: CAWSTGDPNYGYTF

V gene: TRBV28
D gene: -
CDR3 length: 13
clone size: once
J gene: TRBJ1-3
CDR3 DNA: TGTGCCAGCAGTTTATCGGGTGGAAACACCATATATTTT
CDR3 protein: CASSLSGGNTIYF

V gene: TRBV4-3
D gene: -
CDR3 length: 15
clone size: -
J gene: TRBJ2-3
CDR3 DNA: TGCGCCAGCAGCCAAGATCCGGGTCTGCCAGATACGCAGTATTTT
CDR3 protein: CASSQDPGLPDTQYF

V gene: TRBV28
D gene: TRBD2
CDR3 length: 17
clone size: -
J gene: TRBJ2-7
CDR3 DNA: TGTGCCAGCAGTTTGGGGGGACTAGCGGGAACCTCCTACGAGCAGTACTTC
CDR3 protein: CASSLGGLAGTSYEQYF

V gene: TRBV28
D gene: TRBD1
CDR3 length: 14
clone size: -
J gene: TRBJ1-2
CDR3 DNA: TGTGCCAGCAGTTCCGGACAGGCGAGTTATGGCTACACCTTC
CDR3 protein: CASSSGQASYGYTF

V gene: TRBV6-2/TRBV6-3
D gene: -
CDR3 length: 16
clone size: -
J gene: TRBJ1-2
CDR3 DNA: TGTGCCAGCAGTTACTCTGCCCAGGGCGCTTCCTATGGCTACACCTTC
CDR3 protein: CASSYSAQGASYGYTF

V gene: TRBV30
D gene: -
CDR3 length: 15
clone size: -
J gene: TRBJ2-3
CDR3 DNA: TGTGCCTGGAGCCGGGGGCGTCCGCCATGGGATACGCAGTATTTT
CDR3 protein: CAWSRGRPPWDTQYF

V gene: TRBV5-1
D gene: -
CDR3 length: 14
clone size: -
J gene: TRBJ2-7
CDR3 DNA: TGCGCCAGCAGCCCCGGCAGCTCGGAGTACGAGCAGTACTTC
CDR3 protein: CASSPGSSEYEQYF

V gene: TRBV27
D gene: TRBD2
CDR3 length: 18
clone size: -
J gene: TRBJ2-3
CDR3 DNA: TGTGCCAGCAGCCGAAGAGGCGCCGGGACTAGCATCACAGATACGCAGTATTTT
CDR3 protein: CASSRRGAGTSITDTQYF

V gene: TRBV11-2
D gene: TRBD1
CDR3 length: 15
clone size: -
J gene: TRBJ1-1
CDR3 DNA: TGTGCCAGCAGTTCCTCGTACAGGGGAGGGACTGAAGCTTTCTTT
CDR3 protein: CASSSSYRGGTEAFF

V gene: TRBV27
D gene: -
CDR3 length: 16
clone size: -
J gene: TRBJ2-7
CDR3 DNA: TGTGCCAGCAGTGCAGAGACAGGACTCCACTCCTACGAGCAGTACTTC
CDR3 protein: CASSAETGLHSYEQYF

V gene: TRBV19
D gene: -
CDR3 length: 13
clone size: -
J gene: TRBJ1-2
CDR3 DNA: TGTGCCAGTAGACAAGATATCTATGGTGGCTACACCTTC
CDR3 protein: CASRQDIYGGYTF

V gene: TRBV5-1
D gene: TRBD2
CDR3 length: 14
clone size: -
J gene: TRBJ2-5
CDR3 DNA: TGCGCCAGCAGCTTGGCGGGAGCGGGGGAGACCCAGTACTTC
CDR3 protein: CASSLAGAGETQYF

V gene: TRBV28
D gene: -
CDR3 length: 11
clone size: -
J gene: TRBJ2-5
CDR3 DNA: TGTGCCAGCAGTTTCGGACGGACCCAGTACTTC
CDR3 protein: CASSFGRTQYF

V gene: TRBV24-1
D gene: -
CDR3 length: 16
clone size: -
J gene: TRBJ2-2
CDR3 DNA: TGTGCCACCAGCGCTCAGGGACCCGCGAACACCGGGGAGCTGTTTTTT
CDR3 protein: CATSAQGPANTGELFF

V gene: TRBV7-8
D gene: TRBD1
CDR3 length: 17
clone size: -
J gene: TRBJ1-1
CDR3 DNA: TGTGCCAGCAGCTCCGAAGGACAGGGGGATCGGGACACTGAAGCTTTCTTT
CDR3 protein: CASSSEGQGDRDTEAFF

V gene: TRBV5-1
D gene: TRBD1
CDR3 length: 15
clone size: -
J gene: TRBJ2-3
CDR3 DNA: TGCGCCAGCAGCACCGGAACAGGGGCGACAGATACGCAGTATTTT
CDR3 protein: CASSTGTGATDTQYF

V gene: TRBV6-2/TRBV6-3
D gene: -
CDR3 length: 16
clone size: -
J gene: TRBJ2-4
CDR3 DNA: TGTGCCAGCAGTTACTCGGGGGCCCTAGCCAAAAACATTCAGTACTTC
CDR3 protein: CASSYSGALAKNIQYF

V gene: TRBV19
D gene: -
CDR3 length: 13
clone size: -
J gene: TRBJ2-7
CDR3 DNA: TGTGCCAGCGGAACTCGGGACACCTACGAGCAGTACTTC
CDR3 protein: CASGTRDTYEQYF

V gene: TRBV28
D gene: -
CDR3 length: 16
clone size: -
J gene: TRBJ1-3
CDR3 DNA: TGTGCCAGCAGTTTGGGTGGGGAACTCCCTGGAAACACCATATATTTT
CDR3 protein: CASSLGGELPGNTIYF

V gene: TRBV27
D gene: -
CDR3 length: 13
clone size: -
J gene: TRBJ1-3
CDR3 DNA: TGTGCCAGCAGCTTCTCCTCTGGAAACACCATATATTTT
CDR3 protein: CASSFSSGNTIYF

V gene: TRBV29-1
D gene: -
CDR3 length: 14
clone size: -
J gene: TRBJ1-1
CDR3 DNA: TGCAGCGTTGAGCAAGGCAGAGGTTGGACTGAAGCTTTCTTT
CDR3 protein: CSVEQGRGWTEAFF

V gene: TRBV18
D gene: -
CDR3 length: 15
clone size: -
J gene: TRBJ1-2
CDR3 DNA: TGTGCCAGCTCACCACCCGTGAAGGGAGGGCATGGCTACACCTTC
CDR3 protein: CASSPPVKGGHGYTF

V gene: TRBV18
D gene: TRBD1
CDR3 length: 14
clone size: -
J gene: TRBJ2-1
CDR3 DNA: TGTGCCAGCTCAGCCGGGACAGGGTACAATGAGCAGTTCTTC
CDR3 protein: CASSAGTGYNEQFF

V gene: TRBV19
D gene: -
CDR3 length: 17
clone size: -
J gene: TRBJ1-3
CDR3 DNA: TGTGCCAGTACCAAAAGGAGCCTACTAAGCTCTGGAAACACCATATATTTT
CDR3 protein: CASTKRSLLSSGNTIYF

V gene: TRBV5-1
D gene: -
CDR3 length: 14
clone size: -
J gene: TRBJ1-4
CDR3 DNA: TGCGCCAGCAGTTTCGGGACTCTGAATGAAAAACTGTTTTTT
CDR3 protein: CASSFGTLNEKLFF

V gene: TRBV6-2/TRBV6-3
D gene: TRBD1
CDR3 length: 14
clone size: -
J gene: TRBJ2-7
CDR3 DNA: TGTGCCAGCAGTTACCGGGACAGCTCCTACGAGCAGTACTTC
CDR3 protein: CASSYRDSSYEQYF

V gene: TRBV6-2/TRBV6-3
D gene: TRBD2
CDR3 length: 15
clone size: -
J gene: TRBJ2-2
CDR3 DNA: TGTGCCAGCAGTACAGCGGGAGGGCGAGACGGGGAGCTGTTTTTT
CDR3 protein: CASSTAGGRDGELFF

V gene: TRBV28
D gene: -
CDR3 length: 13
clone size: -
J gene: TRBJ1-2
CDR3 DNA: TGTGCCAGCAGTTCCGGACAGTATTTGGGCTACACCTTC
CDR3 protein: CASSSGQYLGYTF

V gene: TRBV24-1
D gene: TRBD1
CDR3 length: 16
clone size: -
J gene: TRBJ1-5
CDR3 DNA: TGTGCCACCAGTGATCCGGACAGGGTCGGCAATCAGCCCCAGCATTTT
CDR3 protein: CATSDPDRVGNQPQHF

V gene: TRBV28
D gene: TRBD2
CDR3 length: 16
clone size: -
J gene: TRBJ2-2
CDR3 DNA: TGTGCCAGCAGTTTAAAGCTAGCGGCTAACACCGGGGAGCTGTTTTTT
CDR3 protein: CASSLKLAANTGELFF

V gene: TRBV12-3/TRBV12-4
D gene: -
CDR3 length: 13
clone size: -
J gene: TRBJ1-1
CDR3 DNA: TGTGCCAGCAGTGGGGAGATGCGGACTGAAGCTTTCTTT
CDR3 protein: CASSGEMRTEAFF

V gene: TRBV6-6
D gene: -
CDR3 length: 13
clone size: -
J gene: TRBJ2-4
CDR3 DNA: TGTGCCAGCAGCTTGGGCAGGGAAGGCATTCAGTACTTC
CDR3 protein: CASSLGREGIQYF

V gene: TRBV5-1
D gene: TRBD1
CDR3 length: 12
clone size: -
J gene: TRBJ1-2
CDR3 DNA: TGCGCCAGCAGCGAGGGACAGCGGGGCTACACCTTC
CDR3 protein: CASSEGQRGYTF

V gene: TRBV30
D gene: -
CDR3 length: 12
clone size: -
J gene: TRBJ2-7
CDR3 DNA: TGTGCCTGGAGGGGGAGCCCGAACGAGCAGTACTTC
CDR3 protein: CAWRGSPNEQYF

V gene: TRBV28
D gene: -
CDR3 length: 12
clone size: -
J gene: TRBJ1-1
CDR3 DNA: TGTGCCAGCATCCCCCAGGGGCGAGAAGCTTTCTTT
CDR3 protein: CASIPQGREAFF

V gene: TRBV4-1
D gene: TRBD2
CDR3 length: 16
clone size: -
J gene: TRBJ2-7
CDR3 DNA: TGCGCCAGCAGCCAATGGGCCGCTAGCGGTAACTACGAGCAGTACTTC
CDR3 protein: CASSQWAASGNYEQYF

V gene: TRBV19
D gene: -
CDR3 length: 14
clone size: -
J gene: TRBJ2-7
CDR3 DNA: TGTGCCAGTAGTATCCTAGGGGAGATAGGCGAGCAGTACTTC
CDR3 protein: CASSILGEIGEQYF

V gene: TRBV5-1
D gene: TRBD1
CDR3 length: 15
clone size: once
J gene: TRBJ2-7
CDR3 DNA: TGCGCCAGCAGCTTGGATTTGACAGGGTCCTACGAGCAGTACTTC
CDR3 protein: CASSLDLTGSYEQYF

V gene: TRBV30
D gene: -
CDR3 length: 11
clone size: -
J gene: TRBJ2-7
CDR3 DNA: TGTGCCTGGAGTCTAGCCTACGAGCAGTACTTC
CDR3 protein: CAWSLAYEQYF